This T cell receptor (beta chain) was documented in a study of blood T cell repertoires in COVID-19. Living in roughly 25 US areas, the participants were between about 18 and 100 years of age. Participant-given clinical history determined each cohort assignment. Study processing details: From reference gene primer amplification, estimates of nucleated cell counts were derived. Clones were sequenced by immunoSEQ multiplex PCR, and TCRdb holds only the in-frame ones, with some missing. V, J and clone size reflect that table, while D and trimming were determined from the DNA. Of 360,000 or so clones in the sample, roughly 90% were seen once. Germline trimming cut 0 bases from V and 5 bases from J; bases unmatched to any gene: 6. CDR3 length: 16 residues. The germline V gene has CDR1 SGDLS and CDR2 YYNGEE.

This TCR was recovered from a woman aged 25 to 39 who had recovered from COVID-19. Material for sequencing was PBMCs or T cells enriched from blood (not recorded which). The chain combines TRBV9 with TRBJ2-2; 8 positions match TRBD1. CDR3 DNA sequence: TGTGCCAGCAGCGTAGATTCAGGGGGCGGAACCGGGGAGCTGTTTTTT. Translating gives CASSVDSGGGTGELFF.